This T cell receptor (beta chain) was sequenced in a study of OX40 agonist ivuxolimab in advanced cancers. Study information: Past anti-PD-1, anti-PD-L1 or anti-CTLA-4 therapy was accepted, and 30% to 45% had received some.

The V gene lost 2 bases and the J gene lost 5 bases, with 8 bases spanning the gap. CDR3 length equals 13 residues. CDR1 SGHTA and CDR2 FQGNSA come from the germline V gene. Clones were sequenced by immunoSEQ multiplex PCR, and TCRdb holds only the in-frame ones, with some missing. The sample lists around 40,000 clones; around 88% were seen once. Whole-study findings and limits: Among the nonresponders, some also had low normalized T-cell clonal expansion.

In regard to this clone: Its antigen is as yet unknown.

The sequence derives from an adult with an advanced solid tumor such as melanoma, head and neck, liver or kidney cancer. The rearrangement links TRBV7-2 to TRBJ2-3; D might be TRBD2 (6 bases). The specimen was CD4+ or CD8+ T cells sorted from blood, collected in a trial of the OX40 agonist ivuxolimab. The CDR3 coding sequence is TGTGCCAGCAGCTTATGGGGGGTAGATACGCAGTATTTT. Protein: CASSLWGVDTQYF.